The clone carrying this T cell receptor beta chain showed up just once. Its antigen remains unidentified. Peripheral blood CD8+ and CD4+ T cells were profiled by TCR beta sequencing. Purification of the CD8+ and CD4+ T cells relied on negative isolation, and TEMRA cells underwent FACS enrichment. This record comes from a study of CD8 T cells in Susac syndrome. Study-wide findings and caveats: It was acknowledged by the study that relatively few individuals were included in its TCR sequencing and HLA analysis.

The V end was cut by 3 bases, the J end by 5 bases, with 12 bases between. The CDR3 length is 14 residues. A quantity of about 0.5 to 1 ug RNA underwent reverse transcription using random hexamers. The amplification used immunoSEQ multiplex PCR on TCR beta CDR3; it spanned 54 Vbeta and 13 Jbeta. In TCRdb, the immunoSEQ multiplex PCR reads were re-called with MiXCR into one record per CDR3 protein. This table has about 300,000 distinct CDR3 sequences, approximately 91% appearing once. The chain couples TRBV12-3 or TRBV12-4 to TRBJ2-3, with D perhaps matching TRBD2 (6 bases). The sample taken for sequencing was CD8+ T cells from PBMCs. The receptor's source is a human donor with multiple sclerosis. The CDR3 loop reads CASSFFGGGDTQYF. The CDR3 DNA reads as TGTGCCAGCAGTTTTTTCGGGGGAGGAGATACGCAGTATTTT.